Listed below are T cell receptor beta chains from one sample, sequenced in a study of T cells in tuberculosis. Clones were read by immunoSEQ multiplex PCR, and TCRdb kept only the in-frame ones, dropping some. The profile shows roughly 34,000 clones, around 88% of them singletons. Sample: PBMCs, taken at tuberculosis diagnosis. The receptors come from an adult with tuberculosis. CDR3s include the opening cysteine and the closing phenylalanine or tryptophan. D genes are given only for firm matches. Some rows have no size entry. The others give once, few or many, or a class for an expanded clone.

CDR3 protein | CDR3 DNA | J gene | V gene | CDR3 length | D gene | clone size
CASSPQGDGELFF | TGTGCCAGCAGTCCACAGGGTGACGGGGAGCTGTTTTTT | TRBJ2-2 | TRBV2 | 13 | - | -
CASSLRGQRAYEQYF | TGTGCCAGCAGCTTGAGGGGACAGAGGGCCTACGAGCAGTACTTC | TRBJ2-7 | TRBV5-8 | 15 | TRBD1 | few
CASSRQGAPEETQYF | TGTGCCAGTAGTCGACAGGGGGCGCCCGAAGAGACCCAGTACTTC | TRBJ2-5 | TRBV19 | 15 | TRBD1 | -
CAWSATQGFRNTIYF | TGTGCCTGGAGTGCGACGCAGGGATTCCGAAACACCATATATTTT | TRBJ1-3 | TRBV30 | 15 | - | few
CASSITAQGDTQYF | TGTGCCAGTAGTATAACGGCACAGGGAGATACGCAGTATTTT | TRBJ2-3 | TRBV19 | 14 | - | -
CASSQQTGGLTDTQYF | TGTGCCAGCAGCCAACAGACAGGGGGGTTGACAGATACGCAGTATTTT | TRBJ2-3 | TRBV7-3 | 16 | TRBD1 | -
CASSQTSGRGETQYF | TGTGCCAGCAGCCAGACTAGCGGGAGAGGAGAGACCCAGTACTTC | TRBJ2-5 | TRBV5-8 | 15 | TRBD2 | -
CASSLRDYRTDTQYF | TGTGCCAGCAGTTTACGGGACTACCGCACAGATACGCAGTATTTT | TRBJ2-3 | TRBV27 | 15 | TRBD2 | -
CASGPLLNEKLFF | TGTGCCAGCGGCCCGCTCCTTAATGAAAAACTGTTTTTT | TRBJ1-4 | TRBV28 | 13 | - | -
CAISESTGRETQYF | TGTGCCATCAGTGAGTCAACAGGGCGAGAGACCCAGTACTTC | TRBJ2-5 | TRBV10-3 | 14 | - | once
CASRKGATGELFF | TGTGCCAGCAGGAAAGGGGCTACCGGGGAGCTGTTTTTT | TRBJ2-2 | TRBV7-6 | 13 | - | -
CASGPRTSGGGAEQYF | TGTGCCAGTGGGCCCCGGACTAGCGGGGGGGGAGCGGAGCAGTACTTC | TRBJ2-7 | TRBV19 | 16 | TRBD2 | -
CASSSGQGATGELFF | TGTGCCAGTAGTTCCGGACAGGGGGCTACCGGGGAGCTGTTTTTT | TRBJ2-2 | TRBV19 | 15 | TRBD1 | -
CASSTPRQGDGYTF | TGTGCCAGTAGTACCCCGAGGCAGGGGGATGGCTACACCTTC | TRBJ1-2 | TRBV19 | 14 | TRBD1 | -
CASSAYPGQGFGNTIYF | TGTGCCAGCAGCGCGTATCCGGGACAGGGATTTGGAAACACCATATATTTT | TRBJ1-3 | TRBV11-2 | 17 | TRBD1 | once
CASSSASANTGELFF | TGCGCCAGCAGCTCAGCTAGCGCGAACACCGGGGAGCTGTTTTTT | TRBJ2-2 | TRBV5-1 | 15 | - | -
CASSLVQGAGNTIYF | TGTGCCAGCAGCTTGGTACAGGGGGCTGGAAACACCATATATTTT | TRBJ1-3 | TRBV7-9 | 15 | TRBD1 | -
CSVDTDRDYGYTF | TGCAGCGTTGATACCGACAGGGACTATGGCTACACCTTC | TRBJ1-2 | TRBV29-1 | 13 | TRBD1 | -
CSVGQGEEKLFF | TGCAGCGTTGGACAGGGGGAGGAAAAACTGTTTTTT | TRBJ1-4 | TRBV29-1 | 12 | TRBD1 | few
CASGLLLTGQNTGELFF | TGTGCTAGTGGACTACTCCTGACAGGACAGAACACCGGGGAGCTGTTTTTT | TRBJ2-2 | TRBV12-5 | 17 | - | -
CASSLAVSYEQYF | TGTGCCAGTAGTCTAGCGGTCTCCTACGAGCAGTACTTC | TRBJ2-7 | TRBV19 | 13 | TRBD2 | medium-sized
CASSLRDTWGYTF | TGTGCCAGCAGCCTTAGGGACACGTGGGGCTACACCTTC | TRBJ1-2 | TRBV7-2 | 13 | - | -
CASSLRQGWTEAFF | TGTGCCAGCAGTTTAAGGCAGGGATGGACTGAAGCTTTCTTT | TRBJ1-1 | TRBV27 | 14 | - | -
CASSLAGVETQYF | TGTGCCAGCAGCTTGGCGGGGGTCGAGACCCAGTACTTC | TRBJ2-5 | TRBV5-6 | 13 | - | -
CASSPGTGKAFF | TGTGCCAGCAGCCCGGGGACAGGGAAAGCTTTCTTT | TRBJ1-1 | TRBV13 | 12 | TRBD1 | once
CSVEGLKNIQYF | TGCAGCGTTGAAGGTCTCAAAAACATTCAGTACTTC | TRBJ2-4 | TRBV29-1 | 12 | - | once
CASSQGGTEAFF | TGTGCCAGCAGTCAGGGCGGCACTGAAGCTTTCTTT | TRBJ1-1 | TRBV27 | 12 | - | -
CASSVSSGISYEQYF | TGTGCCAGCAGCGTCTCTAGCGGGATCTCCTACGAGCAGTACTTC | TRBJ2-7 | TRBV7-9 | 15 | TRBD2 | -
CASTPRGQGAGLNTEAFF | TGTGCCAGTACCCCGAGGGGGCAGGGGGCGGGTTTGAACACTGAAGCTTTCTTT | TRBJ1-1 | TRBV19 | 18 | TRBD1 | -
CASSSGGRGLLVDEQYF | TGTGCCAGCAGTTCCGGTGGCAGGGGGCTCCTAGTAGATGAGCAGTACTTC | TRBJ2-7 | TRBV6-4 | 17 | TRBD1 | -
CASSQVDINGYTF | TGTGCCAGCAGCCAAGTGGACATCAATGGCTACACCTTC | TRBJ1-2 | TRBV14 | 13 | - | -
CASSFLGAQETQYF | TGTGCCAGCAGTTTTCTGGGGGCTCAAGAGACCCAGTACTTC | TRBJ2-5 | TRBV27 | 14 | - | -
CASSELAGGSYNEQFF | TGTGCCAGCAGTGAACTAGCTGGAGGCTCCTACAATGAGCAGTTCTTC | TRBJ2-1 | TRBV2 | 16 | - | -
CASILAGNLGDEQFF | TGTGCCAGCATACTAGCGGGCAATCTTGGGGATGAGCAGTTCTTC | TRBJ2-1 | TRBV7-9 | 15 | TRBD2 | -
CASSGTSGGNTGELFF | TGTGCCAGCAGCGGGACTAGCGGGGGGAACACCGGGGAGCTGTTTTTT | TRBJ2-2 | TRBV9 | 16 | TRBD2 | -
CASSPTSSGRRLNEQFF | TGTGCCAGCAGTCCGACTTCTAGCGGGCGTAGACTCAATGAGCAGTTCTTC | TRBJ2-1 | TRBV27 | 17 | TRBD2 | -
CAISGTDVYGYTF | TGTGCCATCAGTGGGACAGATGTCTATGGCTACACCTTC | TRBJ1-2 | TRBV10-3 | 13 | - | -
CASSMVGTGSYEQYF | TGTGCCAGTAGTATGGTTGGGACTGGCTCCTACGAGCAGTACTTC | TRBJ2-7 | TRBV19 | 15 | - | -
CASSADPGLSYEQFF | TGTGCCAGCAGCGCCGATCCGGGACTAAGCTATGAGCAGTTCTTC | TRBJ2-1 | TRBV9 | 15 | TRBD2 | -
CASSYEGGPPYNEQFF | TGTGCCAGCAGTTACGAGGGAGGGCCCCCGTACAATGAGCAGTTCTTC | TRBJ2-1 | TRBV2 | 16 | TRBD2 | -
CASSHPSGEQYF | TGCGCCAGCAGCCATCCTTCAGGAGAGCAGTACTTC | TRBJ2-7 | TRBV4-1 | 12 | - | -
CASSVVGRVGVHEQFF | TGTGCCAGCAGCGTAGTTGGCCGGGTCGGTGTCCATGAGCAGTTCTTC | TRBJ2-1 | TRBV9 | 16 | - | -
CASSSGLAGPYEQYF | TGTGCCAGCAGCTCCGGACTAGCGGGACCCTACGAGCAGTACTTC | TRBJ2-7 | TRBV4-2 | 15 | TRBD2 | -
CASSKHHKRLWRGEQDEQFF | TGTGCCAGCAGCAAACACCATAAACGCCTTTGGCGGGGAGAACAGGATGAGCAGTTCTTC | TRBJ2-1 | TRBV21-1 | 20 | - | -
CASSLTPGQGYNEQFF | TGCGCCAGCAGCTTGACTCCGGGACAGGGTTACAATGAGCAGTTCTTC | TRBJ2-1 | TRBV5-1 | 16 | TRBD1 | -
CASSTLWTGTMNTEAFF | TGTGCCAGTAGTACCCTTTGGACAGGGACCATGAACACTGAAGCTTTCTTT | TRBJ1-1 | TRBV19 | 17 | TRBD1 | -
CATSPGVNYGYTF | TGTGCCACCTCTCCAGGGGTCAACTATGGCTACACCTTC | TRBJ1-2 | TRBV6-4 | 13 | - | -
CASSIVRGRGAKNIQYF | TGTGCCAGTAGTATAGTAAGAGGGAGAGGGGCCAAAAACATTCAGTACTTC | TRBJ2-4 | TRBV19 | 17 | - | -
CASSFTSVGTDTQYF | TGTGCCAGCAGCTTTACTAGCGTAGGCACAGATACGCAGTATTTT | TRBJ2-3 | TRBV7-2 | 15 | TRBD2 | -
CASSLGRQGYTEAFF | TGCGCCAGCAGCTTGGGACGACAGGGGTACACTGAAGCTTTCTTT | TRBJ1-1 | TRBV5-1 | 15 | TRBD1 | -
CASSLAQGAHEQYF | TGCGCCAGCAGCCTGGCGCAGGGGGCCCACGAGCAGTACTTC | TRBJ2-7 | TRBV5-1 | 14 | TRBD1 | once